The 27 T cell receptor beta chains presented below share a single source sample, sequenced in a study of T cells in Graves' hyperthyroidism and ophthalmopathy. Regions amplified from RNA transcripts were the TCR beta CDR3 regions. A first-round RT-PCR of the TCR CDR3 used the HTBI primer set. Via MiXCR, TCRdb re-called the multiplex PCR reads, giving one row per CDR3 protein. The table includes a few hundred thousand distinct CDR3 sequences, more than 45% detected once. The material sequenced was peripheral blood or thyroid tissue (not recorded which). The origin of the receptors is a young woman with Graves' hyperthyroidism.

The CDR3 bases are TGTGCCAGCAGCTCGGACAGGGGACACGAAAAACTGTTTTTT. Translating gives CASSSDRGHEKLFF. This chain joins TRBV5-4 and TRBJ1-4; 9 bases align to TRBD1. V lost 3 bases and J lost 8; bases outside the gene matches: 5. CDR3 length equals 14 residues. Germline values: CDR1 SGHNT, CDR2 YYREEE (reference sequence).

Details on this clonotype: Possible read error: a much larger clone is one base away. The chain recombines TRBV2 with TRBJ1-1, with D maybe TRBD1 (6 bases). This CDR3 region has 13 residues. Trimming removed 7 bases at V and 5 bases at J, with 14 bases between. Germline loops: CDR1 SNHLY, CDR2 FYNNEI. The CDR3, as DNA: TGTGCCAGCACACAGGGAAGAGAAACTGAAGCTTTCTTT. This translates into CASTQGRETEAFF. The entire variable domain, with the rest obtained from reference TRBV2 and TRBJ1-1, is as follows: EPEVTQTPSHQVTQMGQEVILRCVPISNHLYFYWYRQILGQKVEFLVSFYNNEISEKSEIFDDQFSVERPDGSNFTLKIRSTKLEDSAMYFCASTQGRETEAFFGQGTRLTVV.

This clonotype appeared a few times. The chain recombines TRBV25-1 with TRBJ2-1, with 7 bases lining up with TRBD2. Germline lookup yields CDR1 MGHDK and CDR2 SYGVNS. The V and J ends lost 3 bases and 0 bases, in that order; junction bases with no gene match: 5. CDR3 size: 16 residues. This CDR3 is CASSDWEGSSYNEQFF. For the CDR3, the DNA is TGTGCCAGCAGTGATTGGGAGGGGAGCTCCTACAATGAGCAGTTCTTC.

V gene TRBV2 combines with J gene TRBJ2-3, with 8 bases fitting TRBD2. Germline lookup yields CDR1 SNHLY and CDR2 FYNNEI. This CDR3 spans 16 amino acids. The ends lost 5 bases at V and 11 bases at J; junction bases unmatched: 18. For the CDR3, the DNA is TGTGCCAGCAGTTACTCGACCAGCGGGAGAAACAATGAGCAGTATTTT. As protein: CASSYSTSGRNNEQYF.

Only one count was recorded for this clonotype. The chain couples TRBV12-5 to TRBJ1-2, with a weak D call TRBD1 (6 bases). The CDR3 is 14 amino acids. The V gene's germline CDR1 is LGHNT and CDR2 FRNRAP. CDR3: CASSPTDRLLGYTF. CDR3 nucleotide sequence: TGTGCCAGCAGTCCCACGGACAGACTACTGGGCTACACCTTC.

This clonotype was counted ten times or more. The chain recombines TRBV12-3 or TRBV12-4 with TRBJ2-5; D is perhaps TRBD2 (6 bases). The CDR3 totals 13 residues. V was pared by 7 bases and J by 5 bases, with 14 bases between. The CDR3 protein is CASTRRGSETQYF. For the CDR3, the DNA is TGTGCCAGCACCAGACGGGGGAGTGAGACCCAGTACTTC.

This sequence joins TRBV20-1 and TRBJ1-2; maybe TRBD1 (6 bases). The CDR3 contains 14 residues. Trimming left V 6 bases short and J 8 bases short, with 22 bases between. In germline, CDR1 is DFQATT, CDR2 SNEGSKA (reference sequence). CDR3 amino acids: CSASSPGTTRGYTF. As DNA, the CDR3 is TGCAGTGCCAGCAGTCCGGGGACAACCCGGGGCTACACCTTC.

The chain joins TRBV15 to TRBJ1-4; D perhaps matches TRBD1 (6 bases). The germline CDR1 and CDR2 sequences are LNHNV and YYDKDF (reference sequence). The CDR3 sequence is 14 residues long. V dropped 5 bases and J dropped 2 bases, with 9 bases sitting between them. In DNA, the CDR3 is TGTGCCACCAGCGACCAGGGGACTAATGAAAAACTGTTTTTT. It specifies CATSDQGTNEKLFF.

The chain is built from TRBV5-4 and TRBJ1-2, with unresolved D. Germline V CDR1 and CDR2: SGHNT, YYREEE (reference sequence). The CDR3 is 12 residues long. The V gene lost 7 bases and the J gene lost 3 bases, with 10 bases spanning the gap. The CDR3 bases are TGTGCCAGCCGCCCTGAGGACTATGGCTACACCTTC. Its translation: CASRPEDYGYTF. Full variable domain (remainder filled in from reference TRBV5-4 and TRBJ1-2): ETGVTQSPTHLIKTRGQQVTLRCSSQSGHNTVSWYQQALGQGPQFIFQYYREEENGRGNFPPRFSGLQFPNYSSELNVNALELDDSALYLCASRPEDYGYTFGSGTRLTVV.

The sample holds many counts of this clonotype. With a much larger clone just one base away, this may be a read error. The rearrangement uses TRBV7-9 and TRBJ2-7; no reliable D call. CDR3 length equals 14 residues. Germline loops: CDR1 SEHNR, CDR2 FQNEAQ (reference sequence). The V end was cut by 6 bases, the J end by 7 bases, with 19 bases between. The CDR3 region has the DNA TGTGCCAGCAGTCTGGGAAACTCCTACAATGAGCAGTACTTC. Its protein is CASSLGNSYNEQYF.

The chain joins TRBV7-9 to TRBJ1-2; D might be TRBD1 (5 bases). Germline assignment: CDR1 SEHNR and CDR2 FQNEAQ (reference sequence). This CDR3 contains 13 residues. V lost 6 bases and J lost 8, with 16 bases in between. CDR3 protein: CASRHRQGDGYTF. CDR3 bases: TGTGCCAGCAGGCACAGGCAGGGTGACGGCTACACCTTC.

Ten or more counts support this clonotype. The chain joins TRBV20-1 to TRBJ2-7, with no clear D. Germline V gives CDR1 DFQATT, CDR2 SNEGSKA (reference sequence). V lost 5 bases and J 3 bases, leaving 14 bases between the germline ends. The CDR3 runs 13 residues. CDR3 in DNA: TGCAGTGCTCCGCGGCCGACCCACTACGAGCAGTACTTC. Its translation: CSAPRPTHYEQYF.

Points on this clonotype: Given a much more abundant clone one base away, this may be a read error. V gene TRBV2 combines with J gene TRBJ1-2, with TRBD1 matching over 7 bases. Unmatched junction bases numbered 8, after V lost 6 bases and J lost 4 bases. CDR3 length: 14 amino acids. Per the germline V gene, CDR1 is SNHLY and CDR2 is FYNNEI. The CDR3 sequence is CASSFGTESYGYTF. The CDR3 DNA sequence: TGTGCCAGCAGCTTTGGGACAGAGAGCTATGGCTACACCTTC.

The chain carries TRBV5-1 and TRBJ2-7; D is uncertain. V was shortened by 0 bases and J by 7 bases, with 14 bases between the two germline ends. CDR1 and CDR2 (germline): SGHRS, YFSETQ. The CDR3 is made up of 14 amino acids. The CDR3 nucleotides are TGCGCCAGCAGCTTGGCCTGGGGTACCGATGAGCAGTACTTC. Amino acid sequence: CASSLAWGTDEQYF.

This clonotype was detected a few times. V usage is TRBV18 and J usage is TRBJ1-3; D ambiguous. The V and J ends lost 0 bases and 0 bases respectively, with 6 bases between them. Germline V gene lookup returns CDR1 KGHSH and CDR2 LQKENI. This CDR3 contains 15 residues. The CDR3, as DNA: TGTGCCAGCTCACCACCGATGGGCTCTGGAAACACCATATATTTT. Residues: CASSPPMGSGNTIYF.

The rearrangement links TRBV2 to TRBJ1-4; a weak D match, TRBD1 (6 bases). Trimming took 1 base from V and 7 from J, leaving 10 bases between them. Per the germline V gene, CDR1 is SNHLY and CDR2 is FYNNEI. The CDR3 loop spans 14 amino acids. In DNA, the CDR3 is TGTGCCAGCAGTGAAGTAGGGGGAGGTGAAAAACTGTTTTTT. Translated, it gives CASSEVGGGEKLFF.

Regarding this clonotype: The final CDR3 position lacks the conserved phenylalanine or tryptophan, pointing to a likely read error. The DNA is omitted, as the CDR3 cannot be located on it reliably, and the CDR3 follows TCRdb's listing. The CDR3 sequence: CSARDKGI. This rearrangement joins TRBV20-1 to TRBJ2-7. CDR1 DFQATT and CDR2 SNEGSKA come from the germline V gene (reference sequence). The CDR3 contains 8 residues when both ends are counted.

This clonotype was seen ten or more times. The CDR3 protein is CASSLIWDKNTGELFF. The DNA of the CDR3 is TGTGCCAGCAGCTTGATTTGGGACAAGAACACCGGGGAGCTGTTTTTT. The chain has TRBV5-8 and TRBJ2-2, with D possibly TRBD1 on 6 matching bases. V was pared by 1 base and J by 1 base, with 11 bases between. CDR1 SGHTS and CDR2 YDEGEE come from the germline V gene. This CDR3 has 16 residues.

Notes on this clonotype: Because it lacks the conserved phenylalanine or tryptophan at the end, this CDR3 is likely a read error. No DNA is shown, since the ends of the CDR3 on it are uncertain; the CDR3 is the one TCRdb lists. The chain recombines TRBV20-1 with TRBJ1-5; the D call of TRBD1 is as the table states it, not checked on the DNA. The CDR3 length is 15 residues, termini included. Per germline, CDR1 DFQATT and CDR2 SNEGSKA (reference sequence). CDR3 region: CSASGGQGLISPSMV.

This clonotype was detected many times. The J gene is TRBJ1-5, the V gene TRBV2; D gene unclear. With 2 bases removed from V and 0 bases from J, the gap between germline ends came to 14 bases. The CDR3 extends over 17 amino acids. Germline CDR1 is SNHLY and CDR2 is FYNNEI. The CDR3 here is CASSESRRWDSNQPQHF. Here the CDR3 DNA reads TGTGCCAGCAGTGAAAGTAGACGTTGGGATAGCAATCAGCCCCAGCATTTT.

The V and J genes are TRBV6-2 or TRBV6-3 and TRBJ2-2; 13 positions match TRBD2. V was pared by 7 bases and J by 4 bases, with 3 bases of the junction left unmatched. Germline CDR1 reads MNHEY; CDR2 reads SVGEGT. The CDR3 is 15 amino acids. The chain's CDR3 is CASTGLAGATGELFF. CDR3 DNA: TGTGCCAGCACCGGACTAGCGGGAGCCACCGGGGAGCTGTTTTTT.

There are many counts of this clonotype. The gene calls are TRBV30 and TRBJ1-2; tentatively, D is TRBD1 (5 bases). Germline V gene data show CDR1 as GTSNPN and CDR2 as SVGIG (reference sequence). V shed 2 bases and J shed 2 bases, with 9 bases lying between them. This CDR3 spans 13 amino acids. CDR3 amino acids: CAWSIWDNYGYTF. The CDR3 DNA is TGTGCCTGGAGTATTTGGGACAACTATGGCTACACCTTC.

The CDR3 is CASSLPPVDEQFF. For the CDR3, the DNA is TGTGCCAGCAGCTTACCTCCAGTAGATGAGCAGTTCTTC. This sequence joins TRBV7-2 and TRBJ2-1; D call uncertain. The CDR3 totals 13 residues. Germline V gives CDR1 SGHTA, CDR2 FQGNSA. The V end was cut by 2 bases, the J end by 8 bases, with 10 bases between.

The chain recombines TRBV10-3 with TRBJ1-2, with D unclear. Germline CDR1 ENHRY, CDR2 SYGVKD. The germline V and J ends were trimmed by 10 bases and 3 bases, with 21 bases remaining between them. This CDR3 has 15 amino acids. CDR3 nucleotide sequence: TGTGCCACCGGGCGGCAAAAGGACGGGGACTATGGCTACACCTTC. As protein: CATGRQKDGDYGYTF.

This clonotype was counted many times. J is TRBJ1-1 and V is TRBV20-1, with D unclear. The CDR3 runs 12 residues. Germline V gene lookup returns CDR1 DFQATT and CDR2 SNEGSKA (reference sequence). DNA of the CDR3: TGCAGCGTAACCCCGGGAGGAACTGAAGCTTTCTTT. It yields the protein CSVTPGGTEAFF.

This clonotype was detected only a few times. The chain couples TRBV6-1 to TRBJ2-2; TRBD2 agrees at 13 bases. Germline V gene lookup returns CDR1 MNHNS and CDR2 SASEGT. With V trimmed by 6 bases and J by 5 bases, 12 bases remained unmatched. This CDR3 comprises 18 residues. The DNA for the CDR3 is TGTGCCAGCAGAGGGGGACTAGCGGGATCGGTTTTAACCGGGGAGCTGTTTTTT. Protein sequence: CASRGGLAGSVLTGELFF.

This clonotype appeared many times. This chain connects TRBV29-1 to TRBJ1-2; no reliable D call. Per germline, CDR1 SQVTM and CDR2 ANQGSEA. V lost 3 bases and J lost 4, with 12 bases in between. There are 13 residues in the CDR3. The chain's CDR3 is CSVEGVARYGYTF. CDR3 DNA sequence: TGCAGCGTTGAGGGAGTCGCACGCTATGGCTACACCTTC. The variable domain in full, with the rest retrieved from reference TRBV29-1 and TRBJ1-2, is SAVISQKPSRDICQRGTSLTIQCQVDSQVTMMFWYRQQPGQSLTLIATANQGSEATYESGFVIDKFPISRPNLTFSTLTVSNMSPEDSSIYLCSVEGVARYGYTFGSGTRLTVV.